This T cell receptor (beta chain) was sequenced during a study of metastatic and nonmetastatic thyroid tumors. Looking at the study overall: Samples came from malignant and benign thyroid patients, and repertoires were compared across blood and tumor or nodule tissue.

No patient received treatment before thyroid surgery. Study processing details: What underpinned the distant-metastasis classifier for papillary thyroid cancer was the set of CDR3 differences across clinicopathological groups. TCRdb re-called the PCR reads with MiXCR. The V and J calls here are based on TCRdb, not the publication. Among 20,000 to 25,000 clones listed, roughly 22% were seen once. The germline CDR1 and CDR2 sequences are SGDLS and YYNGEE. Trimming cost V 3 bases and J 2 bases, with 14 bases left between them. CDR3 size: 16 residues. Whole-study results and caveats: As reported, TCR beta diversity in blood and tumor was significantly higher in malignant thyroid tumors than in benign nodules.

In its sample, this clone was seen many times. The antigen remains undetermined. This chain joins TRBV9 and TRBJ2-2; maybe TRBD1 (6 bases). The sequenced material came from blood. The sequence was obtained from a female donor with papillary thyroid cancer or a benign thyroid nodule (not recorded which). Some clones in this sample may be carry-over from other donors' samples. CDR3 protein: CASSAGAVPNTGELFF. The CDR3 region has the DNA TGTGCCAGCAGCGCAGGGGCGGTTCCTAACACCGGGGAGCTGTTTTTT.